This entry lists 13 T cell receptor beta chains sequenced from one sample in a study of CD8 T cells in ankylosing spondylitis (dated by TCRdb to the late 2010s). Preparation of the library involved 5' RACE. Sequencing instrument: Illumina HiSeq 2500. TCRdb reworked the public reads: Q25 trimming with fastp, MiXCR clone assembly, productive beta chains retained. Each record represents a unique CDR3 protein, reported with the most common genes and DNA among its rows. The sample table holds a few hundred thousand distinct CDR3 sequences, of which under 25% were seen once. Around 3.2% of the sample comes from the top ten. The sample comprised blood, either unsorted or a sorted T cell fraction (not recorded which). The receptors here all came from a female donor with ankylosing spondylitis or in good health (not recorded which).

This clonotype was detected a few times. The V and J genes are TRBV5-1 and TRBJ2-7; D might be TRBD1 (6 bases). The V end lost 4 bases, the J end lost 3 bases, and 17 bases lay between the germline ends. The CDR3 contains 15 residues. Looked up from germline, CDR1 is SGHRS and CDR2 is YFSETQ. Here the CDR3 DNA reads TGCGCCAGCAGCCCTTCCGACAGGATTGTCTACGAGCAGTACTTC. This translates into CASSPSDRIVYEQYF.

The CDR3 is CASCPVDQVQAFF. CDR3 bases: TGTGCCAGCTGTCCTGTTGATCAGGTCCAAGCTTTCTTT. The V gene is TRBV28, the J gene TRBJ1-1; D unresolved. V lost 8 bases to trimming and J lost 9 bases, with 19 bases between them. The CDR3 consists of 13 residues. Germline lookup yields CDR1 MDHEN and CDR2 SYDVKM.

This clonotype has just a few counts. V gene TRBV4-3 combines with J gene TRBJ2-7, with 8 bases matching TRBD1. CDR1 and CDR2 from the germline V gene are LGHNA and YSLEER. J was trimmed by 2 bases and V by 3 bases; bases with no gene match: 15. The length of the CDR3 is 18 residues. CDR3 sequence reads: CASSHETPGTGSTYEQYF. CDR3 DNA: TGCGCCAGCAGCCATGAAACCCCCGGGACAGGCTCAACCTACGAGCAGTACTTC.

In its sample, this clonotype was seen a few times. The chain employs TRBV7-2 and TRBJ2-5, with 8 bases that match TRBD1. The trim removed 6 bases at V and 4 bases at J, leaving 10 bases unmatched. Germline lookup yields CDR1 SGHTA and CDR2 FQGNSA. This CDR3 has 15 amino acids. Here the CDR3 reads CASSLSQGAGETQYF. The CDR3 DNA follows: TGTGCCAGCAGTCTTAGCCAGGGGGCAGGAGAGACCCAGTACTTC. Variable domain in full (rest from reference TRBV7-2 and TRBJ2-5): GAGVSQSPSNKVTEKGKDVELRCDPISGHTALYWYRQSLGQGLEFLIYFQGNSAPDKSGLPSDRFSAERTGGSVSTLTIQRTQQEDSAVYLCASSLSQGAGETQYFGPGTRLLVL.

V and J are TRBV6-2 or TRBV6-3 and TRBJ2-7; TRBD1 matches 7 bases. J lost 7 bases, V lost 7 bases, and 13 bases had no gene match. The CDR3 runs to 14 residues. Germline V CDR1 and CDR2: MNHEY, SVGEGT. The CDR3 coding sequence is TGTGCCAGCAATTCTGGACAGGCCCTCTGGGAGCAGTACTTC. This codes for CASNSGQALWEQYF.

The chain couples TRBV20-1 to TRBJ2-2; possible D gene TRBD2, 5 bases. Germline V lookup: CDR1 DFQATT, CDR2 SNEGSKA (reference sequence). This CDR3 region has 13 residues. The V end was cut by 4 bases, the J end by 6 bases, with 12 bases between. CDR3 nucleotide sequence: TGCAGTGCTAAGACTATTGGTGCCGGGGAGCTGTTTTTT. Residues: CSAKTIGAGELFF.

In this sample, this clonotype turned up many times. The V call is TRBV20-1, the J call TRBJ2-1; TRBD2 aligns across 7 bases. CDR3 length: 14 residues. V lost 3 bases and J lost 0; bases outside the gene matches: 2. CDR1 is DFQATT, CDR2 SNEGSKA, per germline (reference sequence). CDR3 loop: CSASGGSSYNEQFF. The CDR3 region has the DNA TGCAGTGCTAGTGGCGGGAGCTCCTACAATGAGCAGTTCTTC.

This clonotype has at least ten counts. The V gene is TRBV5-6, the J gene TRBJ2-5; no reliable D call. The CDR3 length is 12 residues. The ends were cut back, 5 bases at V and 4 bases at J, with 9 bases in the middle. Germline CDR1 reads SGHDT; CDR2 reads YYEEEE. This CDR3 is CASSLSLETQYF. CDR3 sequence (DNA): TGTGCCAGCAGTTTATCACTAGAGACCCAGTACTTC.

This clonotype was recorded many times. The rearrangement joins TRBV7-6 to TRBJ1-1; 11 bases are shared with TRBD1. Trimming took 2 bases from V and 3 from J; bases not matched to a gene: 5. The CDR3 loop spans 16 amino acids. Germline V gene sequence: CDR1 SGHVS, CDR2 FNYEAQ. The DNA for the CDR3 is TGTGCCAGCAGCTTAAGGGACAGGGGGTCCCACACTGAAGCTTTCTTT. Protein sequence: CASSLRDRGSHTEAFF.

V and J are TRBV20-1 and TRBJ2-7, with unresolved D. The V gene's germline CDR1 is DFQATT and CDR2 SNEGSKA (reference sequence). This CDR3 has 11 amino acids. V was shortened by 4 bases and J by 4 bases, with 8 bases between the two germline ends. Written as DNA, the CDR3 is TGCAGTGCTATTAGGGATTACGAGCAGTACTTC. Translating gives CSAIRDYEQYF.

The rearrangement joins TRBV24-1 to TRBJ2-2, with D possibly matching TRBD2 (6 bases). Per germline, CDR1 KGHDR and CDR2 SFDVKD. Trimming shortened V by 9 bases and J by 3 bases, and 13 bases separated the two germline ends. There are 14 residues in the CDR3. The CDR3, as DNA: TGTGCCACCGTTGGCGGAGGGGACACCGGGGAGCTGTTTTTT. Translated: CATVGGGDTGELFF.

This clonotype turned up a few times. The CDR3 here is CASSLVSGAQAFF. In DNA form, the CDR3 reads TGTGCCAGCAGTTTGGTGTCAGGGGCCCAGGCTTTCTTT. This sequence joins TRBV12-3 or TRBV12-4 and TRBJ1-1; D is possibly TRBD1 (6 bases). CDR3 length: 13 residues. V lost 3 bases and J 11 bases, leaving 16 bases between the germline ends.

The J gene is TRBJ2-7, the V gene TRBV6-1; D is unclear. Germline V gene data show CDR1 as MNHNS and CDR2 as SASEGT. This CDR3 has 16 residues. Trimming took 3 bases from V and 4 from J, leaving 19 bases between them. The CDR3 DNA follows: TGTGCCAGCAGTGACAGAGTGGCAACTCACCTTTACGAGCAGTACTTC. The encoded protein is CASSDRVATHLYEQYF.